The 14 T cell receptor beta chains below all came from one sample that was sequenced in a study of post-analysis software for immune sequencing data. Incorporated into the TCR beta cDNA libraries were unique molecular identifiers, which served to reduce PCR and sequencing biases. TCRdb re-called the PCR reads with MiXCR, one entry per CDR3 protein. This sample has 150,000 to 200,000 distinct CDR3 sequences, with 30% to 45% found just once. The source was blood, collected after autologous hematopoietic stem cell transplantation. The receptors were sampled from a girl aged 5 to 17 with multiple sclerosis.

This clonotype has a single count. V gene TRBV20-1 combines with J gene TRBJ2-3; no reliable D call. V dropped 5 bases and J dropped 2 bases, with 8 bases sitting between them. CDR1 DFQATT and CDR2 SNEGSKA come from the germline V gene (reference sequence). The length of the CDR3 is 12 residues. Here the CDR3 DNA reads TGCAGTGCTGGGCGCCCCACAGATACGCAGTATTTT. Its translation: CSAGRPTDTQYF.

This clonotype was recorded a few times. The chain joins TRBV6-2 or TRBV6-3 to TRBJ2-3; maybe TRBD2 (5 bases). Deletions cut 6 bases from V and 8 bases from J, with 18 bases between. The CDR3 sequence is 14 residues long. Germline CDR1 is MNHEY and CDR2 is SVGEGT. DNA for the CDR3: TGTGCCAGCAGCCAGGTAGGGAGCTTGGGTACGCAGTATTTT. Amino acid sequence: CASSQVGSLGTQYF.

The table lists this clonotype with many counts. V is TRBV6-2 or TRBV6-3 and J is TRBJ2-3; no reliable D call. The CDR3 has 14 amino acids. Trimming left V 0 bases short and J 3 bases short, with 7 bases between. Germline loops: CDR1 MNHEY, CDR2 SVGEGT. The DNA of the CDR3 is TGTGCCAGCAGTTACTCGAAGGAAACAGATACGCAGTATTTT. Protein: CASSYSKETDTQYF.

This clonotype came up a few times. CDR3 in DNA: TGCAGTGCTAAAGCGGGAGCGGGATACGAGCAGTACTTC. It is translated as CSAKAGAGYEQYF. The rearrangement links TRBV20-1 to TRBJ2-7; 8 bases line up with TRBD2. V shed 4 bases, J shed 4 bases, and the junction held 6 bases outside the gene matches. The length of the CDR3 is 13 residues. Germline V lookup: CDR1 DFQATT, CDR2 SNEGSKA (reference sequence).

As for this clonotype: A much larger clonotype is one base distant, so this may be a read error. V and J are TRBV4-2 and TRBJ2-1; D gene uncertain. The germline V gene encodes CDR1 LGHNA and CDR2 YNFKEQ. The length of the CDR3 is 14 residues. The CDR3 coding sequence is TGTGCCAGCAGCCAAGATGCAAGTTACAATGAGCGGTTCTTC. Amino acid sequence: CASSQDASYNERFF.

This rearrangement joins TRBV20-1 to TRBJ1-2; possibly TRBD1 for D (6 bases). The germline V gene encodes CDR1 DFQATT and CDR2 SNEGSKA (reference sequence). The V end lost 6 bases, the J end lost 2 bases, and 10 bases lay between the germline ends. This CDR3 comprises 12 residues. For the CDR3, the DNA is TGCAGTGCCTTACAGGGCAACTATGGCTACACCTTC. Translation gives CSALQGNYGYTF.

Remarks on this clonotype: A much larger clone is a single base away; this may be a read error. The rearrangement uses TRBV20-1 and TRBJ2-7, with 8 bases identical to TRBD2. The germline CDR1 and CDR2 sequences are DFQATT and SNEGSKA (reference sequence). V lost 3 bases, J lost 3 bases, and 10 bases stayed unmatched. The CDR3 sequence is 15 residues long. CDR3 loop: CSARPGGWRCYEQYF. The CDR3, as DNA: TGCAGTGCTAGGCCGGGGGGGTGGAGGTGCTACGAGCAGTACTTC.

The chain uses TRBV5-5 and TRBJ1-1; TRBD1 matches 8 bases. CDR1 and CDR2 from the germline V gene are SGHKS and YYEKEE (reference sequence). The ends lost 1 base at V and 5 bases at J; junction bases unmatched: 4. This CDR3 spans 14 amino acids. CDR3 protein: CASSLKQGGTEAFF. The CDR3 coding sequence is TGTGCCAGCAGCTTGAAACAGGGGGGTACTGAAGCTTTCTTT.

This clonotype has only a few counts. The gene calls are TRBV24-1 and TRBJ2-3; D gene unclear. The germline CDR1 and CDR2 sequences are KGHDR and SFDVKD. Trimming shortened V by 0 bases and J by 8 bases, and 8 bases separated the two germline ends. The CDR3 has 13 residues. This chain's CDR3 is CATSDLLDATQYF. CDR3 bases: TGTGCCACCAGTGATTTGCTTGACGCTACGCAGTATTTT.

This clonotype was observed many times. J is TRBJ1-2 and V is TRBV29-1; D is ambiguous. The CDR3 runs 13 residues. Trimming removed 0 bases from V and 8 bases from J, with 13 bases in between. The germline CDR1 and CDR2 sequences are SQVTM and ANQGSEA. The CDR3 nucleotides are TGCAGCGTTGAAGACAGCCCCGGATGGGGCTACACCTTC. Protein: CSVEDSPGWGYTF.

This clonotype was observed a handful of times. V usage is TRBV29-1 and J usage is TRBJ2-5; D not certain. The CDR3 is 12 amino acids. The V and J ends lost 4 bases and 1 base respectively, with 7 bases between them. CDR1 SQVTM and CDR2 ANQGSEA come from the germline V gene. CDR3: CSVVVGQETQYF. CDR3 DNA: TGCAGCGTTGTTGTTGGCCAAGAGACCCAGTACTTC.

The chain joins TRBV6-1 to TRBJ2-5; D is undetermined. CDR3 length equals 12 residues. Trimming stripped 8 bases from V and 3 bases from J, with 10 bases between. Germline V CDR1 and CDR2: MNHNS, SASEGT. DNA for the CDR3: TGTGCCAGCTCCGAATGGGAAGAGACCCAGTACTTC. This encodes CASSEWEETQYF.

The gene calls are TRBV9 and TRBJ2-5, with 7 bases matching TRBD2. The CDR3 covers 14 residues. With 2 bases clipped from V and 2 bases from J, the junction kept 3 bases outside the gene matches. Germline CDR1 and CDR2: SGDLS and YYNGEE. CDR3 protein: CASSVASGQETQYF. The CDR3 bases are TGTGCCAGCAGCGTGGCTAGCGGACAAGAGACCCAGTACTTC. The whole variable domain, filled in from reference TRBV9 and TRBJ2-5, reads DSGVTQTPKHLITATGQRVTLRCSPRSGDLSVYWYQQSLDQGLQFLIQYYNGEERAKGNILERFSAQQFPDLHSELNLSSLELGDSALYFCASSVASGQETQYFGPGTRLLVL.

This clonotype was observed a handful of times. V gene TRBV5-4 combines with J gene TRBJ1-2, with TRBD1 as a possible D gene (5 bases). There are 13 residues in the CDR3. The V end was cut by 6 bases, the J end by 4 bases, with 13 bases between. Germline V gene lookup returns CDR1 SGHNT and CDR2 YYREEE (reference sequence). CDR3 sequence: CASTQQASYGYTF. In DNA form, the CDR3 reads TGTGCCAGCACCCAACAGGCTTCCTATGGCTACACCTTC.